The entry that follows covers one T cell receptor beta chain sequence. Antigen: not known. Unmatched junction bases numbered 6, after V lost 5 bases and J lost 5 bases. CDR3 size: 15 residues. Germline loops: CDR1 SNHLY, CDR2 FYNNEI. This sample is part of a study of T cells after posttransplantation cyclophosphamide. Study-wide results and caveats: Blood and skin or GI T cell repertoires showed limited TRB overlap.

Assay: immunoSEQ multiplex PCR; the TCRdb copy retains only in-frame clones and omits some. The sample consists of tens of thousands of clones, 93% of them appearing once. On the day of bone marrow donation, the related graft donor provided peripheral blood. This chain connects TRBV2 to TRBJ1-6, with TRBD1 matching 7 bases. The sequencing sample was made of PBMCs. The origin of this receptor is a woman aged 30 to 39 in good health and a related stem cell transplant donor. The CDR3 nucleotides read TGTGCCAGCAGTATCCGACAGGGTGATAATTCACCCCTCCACTTT. Amino acid sequence: CASSIRQGDNSPLHF.